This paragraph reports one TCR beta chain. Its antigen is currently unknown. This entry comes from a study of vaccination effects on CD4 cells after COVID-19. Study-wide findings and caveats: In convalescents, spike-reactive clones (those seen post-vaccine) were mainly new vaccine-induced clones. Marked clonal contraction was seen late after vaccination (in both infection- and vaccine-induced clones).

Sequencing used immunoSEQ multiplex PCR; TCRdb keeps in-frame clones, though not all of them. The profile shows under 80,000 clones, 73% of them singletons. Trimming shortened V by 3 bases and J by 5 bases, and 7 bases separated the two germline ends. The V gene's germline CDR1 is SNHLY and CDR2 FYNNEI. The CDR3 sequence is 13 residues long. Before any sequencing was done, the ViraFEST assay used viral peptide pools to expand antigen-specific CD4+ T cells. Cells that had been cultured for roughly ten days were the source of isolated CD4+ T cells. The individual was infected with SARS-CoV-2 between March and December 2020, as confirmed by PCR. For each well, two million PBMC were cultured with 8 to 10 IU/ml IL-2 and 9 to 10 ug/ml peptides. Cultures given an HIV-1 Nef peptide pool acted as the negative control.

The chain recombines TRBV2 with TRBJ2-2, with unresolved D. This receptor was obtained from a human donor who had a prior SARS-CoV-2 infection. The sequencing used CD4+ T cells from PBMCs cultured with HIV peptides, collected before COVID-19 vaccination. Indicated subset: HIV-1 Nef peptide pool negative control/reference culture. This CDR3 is CASSESRTGELFF. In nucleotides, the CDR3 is TGTGCCAGCAGTGAGAGTCGAACCGGGGAGCTGTTTTTT.